These 17 T cell receptor beta chains share one sample of origin, sequenced in a study of beta chain features in type 1 diabetes. Reverse transcription of all isolated RNA meant that expressed TCRB transcripts were sequenced. The repertoire was sequenced with immunoSEQ multiplex PCR; TCRdb's copy has only in-frame clones and lacks some. Of about 160,000 clones listed, 7.5% to 10% are singletons. The specimen sequenced was central memory CD4+ T cells from blood. These receptors all come from a man aged 18 to 30 in good health.

The chain recombines TRBV11-2 with TRBJ1-2, with no clear D. CDR1 and CDR2 from the germline V gene are SGHAT and FQNNGV. This CDR3 spans 13 amino acids. Trimming stripped 3 bases from V and 8 bases from J, with 13 bases between. The CDR3 sequence is CASSFTIKRGYTF. The CDR3 DNA follows: TGTGCCAGCAGCTTCACTATCAAGAGGGGCTACACCTTC.

The table lists this clone with many counts. The rearrangement links TRBV2 to TRBJ1-1, with D unresolved. V gave up 1 base and J gave up 1 base, with 10 bases separating them. This CDR3 comprises 15 residues. Germline loops: CDR1 SNHLY, CDR2 FYNNEI. The CDR3 DNA follows: TGTGCCAGCAGTGAAGTGGGCTTTACGAACACTGAAGCTTTCTTT. Amino acids: CASSEVGFTNTEAFF.

This clone was recorded many times. One end of the junction varies from germline; a read error may be responsible. The chain links TRBV28 to TRBJ2-7, with 7 bases lining up with TRBD1. Germline-derived CDR1 and CDR2 are MDHEN and SYDVKM. The CDR3 has 12 amino acids. CDR3 amino acids: CASRNSQGNRFF. The CDR3 DNA sequence: TGTGCCAGCAGGAACTCACAGGGGAATCGTTTCTTC.

The chain carries TRBV28 and TRBJ1-2, with a tentative D call TRBD1 (6 bases). V lost 4 bases, J lost 0 bases, and 15 bases lay in between. The germline V gene has CDR1 MDHEN and CDR2 SYDVKM. The CDR3 spans 16 residues. In nucleotides, the CDR3 is TGTGCCAGCAGTTCAGACAGGCGTTTAGCTAACTATGGCTACACCTTC. This translates into CASSSDRRLANYGYTF.

The chain is built from TRBV7-3 and TRBJ1-1, with D possibly being TRBD1 (6 bases). The germline gives CDR1 SGHTA, CDR2 FQGTGA. V lost 5 bases and J 1 base, leaving 11 bases between the germline ends. The CDR3 contains 14 residues. The CDR3 loop is CASSINRENTEAFF. Here the CDR3 DNA reads TGTGCCAGCAGCATAAACAGGGAGAACACTGAAGCTTTCTTT. The full variable domain, completed using reference TRBV7-3 and TRBJ1-1, is GAGVSQTPSNKVTEKGKYVELRCDPISGHTALYWYRQSLGQGPEFLIYFQGTGAADDSGLPNDRFFAVRPEGSVSTLKIQRTERGDSAVYLCASSINRENTEAFFGQGTRLTVV.

This clone came up a few times. The rearrangement links TRBV9 to TRBJ1-6; a possible D gene is TRBD1 (5 bases). Germline loops: CDR1 SGDLS, CDR2 YYNGEE. The CDR3 runs 16 residues. Trimming cost V 0 bases and J 7 bases, with 14 bases left between them. CDR3 sequence: CASSVAGLSTNSPLHF. Here the CDR3 DNA reads TGTGCCAGCAGCGTAGCGGGACTCTCGACGAATTCACCCCTCCACTTT.

This clone was counted ten times or more. The rearrangement joins TRBV30 to TRBJ2-4; maybe TRBD2 (6 bases). In germline, CDR1 is GTSNPN, CDR2 SVGIG (reference sequence). CDR3 length: 13 residues. Trimming left V 1 base short and J 9 bases short, with 13 bases between. The CDR3: CAWSAGLPGIQYF. The CDR3 DNA reads as TGTGCCTGGAGTGCGGGACTCCCAGGCATTCAGTACTTC.

This clone was seen many times. This chain connects TRBV9 to TRBJ1-2, with 7 positions matching TRBD1. The CDR3 loop spans 18 amino acids. Losses at the gene ends were 0 bases for V and 3 bases for J; bases not matched to a gene: 14. Germline V gives CDR1 SGDLS, CDR2 YYNGEE. In DNA, the CDR3 is TGTGCCAGCAGCGTAGGTCTTAGGCGGACAGGCGGGTACTATGGCTACACCTTC. It translates to CASSVGLRRTGGYYGYTF.

The V gene is TRBV5-1, the J gene TRBJ2-1; 14 bases fit TRBD2. The germline V gene has CDR1 SGHRS and CDR2 YFSETQ. After removal of 4 bases from V and 9 bases from J, the junction contained 6 bases not matched to a gene. The CDR3 sequence is 15 residues long. CDR3 DNA: TGCGCCAGCAGCGAGGGACTAGCGGGAGTTAGTGAGCAGTTCTTC. It translates to CASSEGLAGVSEQFF.

This clone was seen repeatedly, ten times or more. The DNA for the CDR3 is TGTGCCAGCAGCCAGCAGGGGACGGTCGGGGAGCTGTTTTTT. Translating it yields CASSQQGTVGELFF. The chain joins TRBV14 to TRBJ2-2; D possibly corresponds to TRBD1 (6 bases). This CDR3 region has 14 residues. Trimming shortened V by 3 bases and J by 7 bases, and 12 bases separated the two germline ends. Germline V gene sequence: CDR1 SGHDN, CDR2 FVKESK.

This clone was counted only a few times. The chain recombines TRBV19 with TRBJ1-2; D is unresolved. Germline V gives CDR1 LNHDA, CDR2 SQIVND (reference sequence). V was clipped by 9 bases and J by 2 bases, with 22 bases between them. This CDR3 comprises 16 residues. The CDR3 here is CASLTPGSVRNYGYTF. The CDR3 DNA is TGTGCCAGCTTAACGCCGGGGTCAGTAAGGAACTATGGCTACACCTTC.

The J gene is TRBJ2-7, the V gene TRBV7-2, with 8 bases fitting TRBD2. CDR1 and CDR2 (germline): SGHTA, FQGNSA. V gave up 2 bases and J gave up 3 bases; unmatched junction bases: 6. The CDR3 extends over 15 amino acids. CDR3 nucleotide sequence: TGTGCCAGCAGCTTAACGACAAGCGGGAGCTACGAGCAGTACTTC. This sequence encodes CASSLTTSGSYEQYF.

The chain recombines TRBV18 with TRBJ2-7, with 13 bases matching TRBD2. Trimming cost V 4 bases and J 4 bases; bases outside gene matches: 7. The CDR3 covers 16 residues. Germline assignment: CDR1 KGHSH and CDR2 LQKENI. In DNA form, the CDR3 reads TGTGCCAGCTCACGACGACTAGCGGGGGGACTTTACGAGCAGTACTTC. Its translation is CASSRRLAGGLYEQYF. The full variable domain, completed using reference TRBV18 and TRBJ2-7, is NAGVMQNPRHLVRRRGQEARLRCSPMKGHSHVYWYRQLPEEGLKFMVYLQKENIIDESGMPKERFSAEFPKEGPSILRIQQVVRGDSAAYFCASSRRLAGGLYEQYFGPGTRLTVT.

This clone was picked up a small number of times. The V and J genes are TRBV7-2 and TRBJ1-2, with 7 nucleotides matching TRBD1. Germline lookup yields CDR1 SGHTA and CDR2 FQGNSA. V was clipped by 5 bases and J by 4 bases; unmatched bases: 10. This CDR3 comprises 15 residues. In DNA, the CDR3 is TGTGCCAGCAGCGCCCGACAGGGTCGCGGCTATGGCTACACCTTC. It codes for CASSARQGRGYGYTF.

This clone has just a few counts. The rearrangement joins TRBV19 to TRBJ1-5, with TRBD1 matching 9 bases. This CDR3 spans 13 amino acids. V lost 5 bases, J lost 5 bases, and 1 base stayed unmatched. CDR1 and CDR2 (germline): LNHDA, SQIVND (reference sequence). The CDR3 DNA reads TGTGCCAGTAGTGGGACAGGGCATCAGCCCCAGCATTTT. This codes for CASSGTGHQPQHF.

The J gene is TRBJ2-1, the V gene TRBV5-8; 11 bases align to TRBD2. This CDR3 contains 16 residues. V was pared by 4 bases and J by 5 bases, with 8 bases of the junction left unmatched. Germline V CDR1 and CDR2: SGHTS, YDEGEE. Here the CDR3 reads CASSLGVAGGHNEQFF. For the CDR3, the DNA is TGTGCCAGCAGCCTGGGAGTAGCGGGGGGGCACAATGAGCAGTTCTTC.

J is TRBJ2-5 and V is TRBV5-6; TRBD2 matches at 8 bases. The CDR3 sequence is 14 residues long. Per the germline V gene, CDR1 is SGHDT and CDR2 is YYEEEE. With 4 bases clipped from V and 2 bases from J, the junction kept 4 bases outside the gene matches. The CDR3 reads CASSPGLEQETQYF. CDR3 DNA: TGTGCCAGCAGCCCGGGACTAGAACAAGAGACCCAGTACTTC.